The 26 T cell receptor beta chains presented below share a single source sample, sequenced in a study of cytomegalovirus exposure and HLA in healthy donors. Primers included in the PCR were 60 Vbeta and 13 Jbeta primers. The method was immunoSEQ multiplex PCR; TCRdb's version includes in-frame clones alone and lacks a portion of them. The repertoire holds approximately 210,000 clones, with 60% to 80% as singletons. What was sequenced was PBMCs. Receptors were obtained from a male donor in good health and CMV-seronegative.

The chain employs TRBV28 and TRBJ2-5; the match to TRBD2 covers 11 bases. V lost 6 bases to trimming and J lost 4 bases; unmatched junction nucleotides: 10. The CDR3 contains 16 residues. In germline, CDR1 is MDHEN, CDR2 SYDVKM. The DNA for the CDR3 is TGTGCCAGCAGGCCAGAACTAGCGGGAGTTGTAGAGACCCAGTACTTC. This gives the protein CASRPELAGVVETQYF.

As to this clone: Additional DNA sequences in this sample encode the identical CDR3. The chain is built from TRBV9 and TRBJ2-1, with D maybe TRBD2 (6 bases). V was trimmed by 0 bases and J by 0 bases, leaving 10 bases between them. The germline V gene has CDR1 SGDLS and CDR2 YYNGEE. This CDR3 comprises 16 residues. The CDR3 DNA follows: TGTGCCAGCAGCGTAGCCGGGCGGGGCTCCTACAATGAGCAGTTCTTC. Its protein product is CASSVAGRGSYNEQFF.

V gene TRBV7-8 combines with J gene TRBJ2-6, with 9 bases identical to TRBD1. This CDR3 region has 18 residues. The trim removed 4 bases at V and 0 bases at J, leaving 7 bases unmatched. Germline CDR1 and CDR2: SGHVS and FQNEAQ. The CDR3 sequence: CASSWAGTGNSGANVLTF. The CDR3 DNA reads TGTGCCAGCAGCTGGGCCGGGACAGGGAACTCTGGGGCCAACGTCCTGACTTTC.

This chain joins TRBV28 and TRBJ2-7; possible D gene TRBD2, 5 bases. This CDR3 is built from 14 residues. V lost 1 base and J 3 bases, leaving 10 bases between the germline ends. Germline CDR1 and CDR2: MDHEN and SYDVKM. The CDR3, as DNA: TGTGCCAGCAGTTTATCCGGGATTGACTACGAGCAGTACTTC. Translation: CASSLSGIDYEQYF.

The chain combines TRBV6-6 with TRBJ1-2, with TRBD1 as a possible D gene (6 bases). Trimming removed 4 bases at V and 5 bases at J, with 11 bases between. The length of the CDR3 is 13 residues. Germline-derived CDR1 and CDR2 are MNHNY and SVGAGI (reference sequence). Here the CDR3 reads CASSSLQGYGYTF. The CDR3 region has the DNA TGTGCCAGCAGTTCCCTACAGGGTTATGGCTACACCTTC.

V usage is TRBV2 and J usage is TRBJ2-3; D uncertain. The germline CDR1 and CDR2 sequences are SNHLY and FYNNEI. The CDR3 extends over 11 amino acids. V dropped 7 bases and J dropped 0 bases, with 2 bases sitting between them. The CDR3 sequence: CASTSTDTQYF. The CDR3 DNA reads as TGTGCCAGCACTAGCACAGATACGCAGTATTTT.

The chain has TRBV5-6 and TRBJ1-5, with 8 positions matching TRBD1. CDR1 is SGHDT, CDR2 YYEEEE, per germline. The CDR3 runs 16 residues. Unmatched junction bases numbered 10, after V lost 2 bases and J lost 6 bases. In nucleotides, the CDR3 is TGTGCCAGCAGCTTCACCAGGGGGCAGGGTAGTCAGCCCCAGCATTTT. This codes for CASSFTRGQGSQPQHF.

The chain recombines TRBV19 with TRBJ2-6; D perhaps matches TRBD2 (5 bases). This CDR3 is 16 amino acids long. Germline CDR1 reads LNHDA; CDR2 reads SQIVND (reference sequence). V lost 4 bases and J lost 3, with 13 bases in between. The CDR3 region is CASSRAGRGGANVLTF. The DNA for the CDR3 is TGTGCCAGTAGTAGGGCTGGTCGGGGTGGGGCCAACGTCCTGACTTTC.

The sample holds a few counts of this clone. The CDR3 coding sequence is TGCAGCGTTGACAGGGACAGCAAAGCCTCCTACGAGCAGTACTTC. Translation gives CSVDRDSKASYEQYF. The genes are TRBV29-1 and TRBJ2-7, with 7 nucleotides matching TRBD1. The germline gives CDR1 SQVTM, CDR2 ANQGSEA. CDR3 length: 15 amino acids. The V gene end was trimmed by 3 bases and the J gene end by 0 bases; junction bases not matched to a gene: 8.

The chain recombines TRBV9 with TRBJ1-3; a possible D gene is TRBD1 (6 bases). The CDR3 sequence is 16 residues long. The V gene's germline CDR1 is SGDLS and CDR2 YYNGEE. Trimming removed 3 bases from V and 0 bases from J, with 13 bases in between. The CDR3 sequence is CASSEGQTFSGNTIYF. In DNA, the CDR3 is TGTGCCAGCAGCGAAGGACAGACTTTCTCTGGAAACACCATATATTTT.

The J gene is TRBJ2-1, the V gene TRBV27, with D perhaps TRBD2 (5 bases). The CDR3 has 14 residues. Germline CDR1 and CDR2: MNHEY and SMNVEV (reference sequence). The ends were cut back, 5 bases at V and 5 bases at J, with 13 bases in the middle. CDR3 sequence: CASSTPGFNNEQFF. CDR3 coding DNA: TGTGCCAGCAGTACGCCGGGGTTTAACAATGAGCAGTTCTTC.

In DNA, the CDR3 is TGTGCCAGCAGCCCCGACAGCCCCTACGAGCAGTACTTC. Translating it yields CASSPDSPYEQYF. The genes are TRBV5-6 and TRBJ2-5, with D possibly matching TRBD1 (5 bases). The J call may be faulty, since TRBJ2-7 better matches the DNA end. The length of the CDR3 is 13 residues. CDR1 is SGHDT and CDR2 is YYEEEE in the germline V gene.

This chain connects TRBV7-3 to TRBJ2-5, with D uncertain. Germline-derived CDR1 and CDR2 are SGHTA and FQGTGA. V was cut by 0 bases and J by 6 bases, with 8 bases left in between. CDR3 length equals 13 residues. Written as DNA, the CDR3 is TGTGCCAGCAGCTTAACTCTGTCTCAGACCCAGTACTTC. Translated, it gives CASSLTLSQTQYF.

The chain joins TRBV4-3 to TRBJ2-5; 9 nucleotides match TRBD1. The DNA end is more similar to TRBJ2-7, so the J call may be wrong. The CDR3 is 15 residues long. Looked up from germline, CDR1 is LGHNA and CDR2 is YSLEER. The CDR3 loop is CASSQSWTGAYEQYF. The CDR3 DNA sequence: TGCGCCAGCAGCCAATCCTGGACAGGGGCATACGAGCAGTACTTC.

The chain has TRBV5-1 and TRBJ2-7; the D gene is possibly TRBD1 (5 bases). This CDR3 contains 16 residues. Germline CDR1 and CDR2: SGHRS and YFSETQ. Trimming left V 3 bases short and J 1 base short, with 17 bases between. The CDR3 loop is CASSWGRSDRSYEQYF. The CDR3 DNA reads TGCGCCAGCAGCTGGGGCAGGAGCGACAGATCCTACGAGCAGTACTTC.

This clone was seen a handful of times. The chain carries TRBV4-1 and TRBJ1-1; D not resolved. V lost 0 bases, J lost 6 bases, and 11 bases lay in between. Per germline, CDR1 MGHRA and CDR2 YSYEKL. The CDR3 has 14 residues. CDR3 bases: TGCGCCAGCAGCCAAGAAAGAGTCCAGGCTGAAGCTTTCTTT. Translation gives CASSQERVQAEAFF.

The rearrangement joins TRBV5-6 to TRBJ2-7, with 7 bases fitting TRBD2. V lost 2 bases to trimming and J lost 1 base; unmatched junction nucleotides: 3. Germline V CDR1 and CDR2: SGHDT, YYEEEE. CDR3 size: 14 residues. The chain's CDR3 is CASSFSGRSYEQYF. The CDR3 DNA reads TGTGCCAGCAGCTTTTCCGGGAGGTCCTACGAGCAGTACTTC.

V usage is TRBV9 and J usage is TRBJ1-4; D may be TRBD1 (6 bases). This CDR3 has 17 residues. Germline CDR1 reads SGDLS; CDR2 reads YYNGEE. Trimming removed 0 bases at V and 1 base at J, with 13 bases between. CDR3 loop: CASSVAGGLRTNEKLFF. The CDR3 DNA reads as TGTGCCAGCAGCGTAGCGGGGGGCCTAAGAACTAATGAAAAACTGTTTTTT. The full variable domain, its missing parts supplied by reference TRBV9 and TRBJ1-4, is DSGVTQTPKHLITATGQRVTLRCSPRSGDLSVYWYQQSLDQGLQFLIQYYNGEERAKGNILERFSAQQFPDLHSELNLSSLELGDSALYFCASSVAGGLRTNEKLFFGSGTQLSVL.

This clone was recorded only once. The chain has TRBV20-1 and TRBJ2-5; D call uncertain. The J call could be wrong; TRBJ2-7 is a better fit for the DNA end. The germline V gene encodes CDR1 DFQATT and CDR2 SNEGSKA (reference sequence). This CDR3 contains 11 residues. The DNA of the CDR3 is TGCAGTGCTAGGCCCGGACACGAGCAGTACTTC. Its translation: CSARPGHEQYF.

V gene TRBV7-2 combines with J gene TRBJ2-5, with D unresolved. V lost 0 bases to trimming and J lost 6 bases, with 5 bases between them. The CDR3 is 12 residues long. Germline values: CDR1 SGHTA, CDR2 FQGNSA. CDR3 sequence (DNA): TGTGCCAGCAGCTTAGCGGCCAAGACCCAGTACTTC. This translates into CASSLAAKTQYF.

The chain links TRBV28 to TRBJ2-4; D is possibly TRBD2 (5 bases). Per the germline V gene, CDR1 is MDHEN and CDR2 is SYDVKM. V lost 10 bases to trimming and J lost 1 base, with 8 bases between them. The CDR3 runs to 12 residues. The CDR3 nucleotides are TGTGCCACCGAGCGGGCCAAAAACATTCAGTACTTC. This translates into CATERAKNIQYF.

The chain carries TRBV11-3 and TRBJ2-2; D might be TRBD2 (6 bases). Per the germline V gene, CDR1 is SGHNT and CDR2 is YENEEA. The V and J ends lost 3 bases and 5 bases respectively, with 13 bases between them. The CDR3 consists of 15 residues. CDR3 sequence reads: CASSFTSPATGELFF. Written as DNA, the CDR3 is TGTGCCAGCAGCTTTACTAGCCCCGCTACCGGGGAGCTGTTTTTT.

This sequence joins TRBV5-1 and TRBJ2-3; 7 nucleotides line up with TRBD1. CDR3 size: 14 residues. Germline V lookup: CDR1 SGHRS, CDR2 YFSETQ. J gave up 7 bases and V 1 base, and 6 bases lay outside the gene matches. For the CDR3, the DNA is TGCGCCAGCAGCTTGAAACAGGGGAAAAATACGCAGTATTTT. The encoded protein is CASSLKQGKNTQYF.

The V call is TRBV4-3, the J call TRBJ1-4; D is possibly TRBD1 (6 bases). CDR3 length equals 17 residues. In germline, CDR1 is LGHNA, CDR2 YSLEER. V was clipped by 1 base and J by 0 bases, with 12 bases between them. The CDR3 sequence: CASSQVQGPATNEKLFF. For the CDR3, the DNA is TGCGCCAGCAGCCAAGTGCAGGGGCCTGCAACTAATGAAAAACTGTTTTTT.

This chain joins TRBV7-8 and TRBJ2-3; weak D call: TRBD2 (6 bases). Germline V gives CDR1 SGHVS, CDR2 FQNEAQ. The CDR3 runs to 15 residues. V was cut by 2 bases and J by 4 bases, with 13 bases left in between. The CDR3: CASSLRVGSSDTQYF. The CDR3 DNA reads as TGTGCCAGCAGCTTACGGGTCGGGAGCTCAGATACGCAGTATTTT.

This chain uses TRBV7-9 with TRBJ2-2; a possible D gene is TRBD2 (6 bases). V lost 1 base and J 4 bases, leaving 7 bases between the germline ends. Germline CDR1 reads SEHNR; CDR2 reads FQNEAQ (reference sequence). The CDR3 totals 14 residues. CDR3 residues: CASSLVGSTGELFF. DNA for the CDR3: TGTGCCAGCAGCTTAGTCGGGAGCACCGGGGAGCTGTTTTTT.